This TCR beta chain was found in a study of regulatory T cells in long-lasting Graves disease. As for the study in general: The study counted Graves' disease as persistent given over 5 years of antithyroid drugs and positive TSH receptor antibodies.

TCR beta libraries were built with iRepertoire HTBI primers and Arm-PCR of CDR3 regions. Each CDR3 protein gets one entry after TCRdb re-called the multiplex PCR reads with MiXCR. This sample has under 450,000 distinct CDR3 sequences; 20% to 25% occur once, and the top ten carry around a quarter. The time point: persistent/refractory GD, antithyroid drugs over 5 years with positive TRAb. PBMC RNA served as the TCR library source. This sequence was found in a woman aged 40 to 50 with Graves disease. The sample consisted of peripheral blood mononuclear cells (PBMCs), taken when the disease was refractory, from a patient treated with antithyroid drugs.

This CDR3 is CSARGQNSGANVLTF. CDR3 nucleotide sequence: TGCAGTGCTAGGGGTCAAAACTCTGGGGCCAACGTCCTGACTTTC. V usage is TRBV20-1 and J usage is TRBJ2-6; D remains unclear. V dropped 3 bases and J dropped 0 bases, with 9 bases sitting between them. Germline CDR1 reads DFQATT; CDR2 reads SNEGSKA (reference sequence). There are 15 residues in the CDR3.